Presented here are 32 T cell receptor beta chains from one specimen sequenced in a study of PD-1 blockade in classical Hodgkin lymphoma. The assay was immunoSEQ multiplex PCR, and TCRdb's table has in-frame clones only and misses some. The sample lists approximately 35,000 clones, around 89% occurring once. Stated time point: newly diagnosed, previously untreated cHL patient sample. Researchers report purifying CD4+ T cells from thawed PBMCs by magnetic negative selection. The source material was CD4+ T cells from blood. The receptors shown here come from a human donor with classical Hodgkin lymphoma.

This chain's CDR3 is CASRPGGAEGDTEAFF. DNA of the CDR3: TGTGCCAGCAGACCAGGGGGCGCGGAGGGGGACACTGAAGCTTTCTTT. This chain connects TRBV28 to TRBJ1-1; 8 bases match TRBD1. With 6 bases clipped from V and 3 bases from J, the junction kept 12 bases outside the gene matches. In germline, CDR1 is MDHEN, CDR2 SYDVKM. The length of the CDR3 is 16 residues.

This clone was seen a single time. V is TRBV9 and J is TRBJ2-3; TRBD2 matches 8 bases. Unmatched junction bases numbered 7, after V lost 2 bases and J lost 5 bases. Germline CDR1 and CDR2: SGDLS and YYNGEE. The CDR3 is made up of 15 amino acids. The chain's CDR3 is CASSVAAGGVDTQYF. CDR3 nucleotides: TGTGCCAGCAGCGTGGCGGCGGGAGGTGTAGATACGCAGTATTTT.

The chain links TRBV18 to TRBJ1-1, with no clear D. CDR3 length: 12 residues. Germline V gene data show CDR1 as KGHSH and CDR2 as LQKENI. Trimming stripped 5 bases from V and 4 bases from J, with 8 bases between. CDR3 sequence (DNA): TGTGCCAGCTCAAACGGGGTCACTGAAGCTTTCTTT. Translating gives CASSNGVTEAFF.

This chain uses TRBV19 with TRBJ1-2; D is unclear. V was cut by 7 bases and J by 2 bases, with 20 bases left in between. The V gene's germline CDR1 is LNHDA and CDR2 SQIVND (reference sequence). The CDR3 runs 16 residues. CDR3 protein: CASTPKRAADNYGYTF. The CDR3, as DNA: TGTGCCAGTACCCCTAAGAGGGCAGCCGACAACTATGGCTACACCTTC.

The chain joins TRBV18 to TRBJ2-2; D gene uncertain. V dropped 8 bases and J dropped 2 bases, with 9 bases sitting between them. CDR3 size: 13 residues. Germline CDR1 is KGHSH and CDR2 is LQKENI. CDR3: CASTPDNTGELFF. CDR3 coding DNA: TGTGCCAGCACCCCGGACAACACCGGGGAGCTGTTTTTT.

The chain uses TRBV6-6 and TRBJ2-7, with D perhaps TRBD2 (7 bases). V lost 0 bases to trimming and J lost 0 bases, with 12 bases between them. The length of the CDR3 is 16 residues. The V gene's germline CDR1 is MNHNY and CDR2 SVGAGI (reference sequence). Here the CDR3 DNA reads TGTGCCAGCAGTTACTCGGGAGGGACAAGCTCCTACGAGCAGTACTTC. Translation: CASSYSGGTSSYEQYF.

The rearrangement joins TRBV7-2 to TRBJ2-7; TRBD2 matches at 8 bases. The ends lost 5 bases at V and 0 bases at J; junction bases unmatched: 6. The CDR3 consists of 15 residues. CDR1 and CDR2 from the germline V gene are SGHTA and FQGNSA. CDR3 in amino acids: CASSDSGVSSYEQYF. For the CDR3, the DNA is TGTGCCAGCAGCGATAGCGGGGTGAGCTCCTACGAGCAGTACTTC.

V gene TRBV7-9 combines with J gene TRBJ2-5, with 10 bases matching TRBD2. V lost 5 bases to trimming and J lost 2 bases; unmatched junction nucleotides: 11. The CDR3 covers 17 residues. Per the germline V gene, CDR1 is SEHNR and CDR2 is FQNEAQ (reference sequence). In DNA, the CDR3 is TGTGCCAGCAGCAGACGGTCTAGCGGGGGACAACAAGAGACCCAGTACTTC. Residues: CASSRRSSGGQQETQYF.

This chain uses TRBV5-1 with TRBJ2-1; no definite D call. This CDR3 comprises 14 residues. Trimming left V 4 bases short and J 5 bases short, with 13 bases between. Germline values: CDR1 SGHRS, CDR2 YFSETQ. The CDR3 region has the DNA TGCGCCAGCAGCCCCGGCCAGCGAAACAATGAGCAGTTCTTC. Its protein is CASSPGQRNNEQFF. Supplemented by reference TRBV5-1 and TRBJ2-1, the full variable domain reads KAGVTQTPRYLIKTRGQQVTLSCSPISGHRSVSWYQQTPGQGLQFLFEYFSETQRNKGNFPGRFSGRQFSNSRSEMNVSTLELGDSALYLCASSPGQRNNEQFFGPGTRLTVL.

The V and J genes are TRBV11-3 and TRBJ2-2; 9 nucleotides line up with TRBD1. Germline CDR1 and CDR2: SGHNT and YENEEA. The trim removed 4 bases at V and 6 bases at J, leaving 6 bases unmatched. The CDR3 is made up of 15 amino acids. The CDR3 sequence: CASSSQGALAGELFF. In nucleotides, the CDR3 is TGTGCCAGCAGCTCACAGGGGGCCTTGGCCGGGGAGCTGTTTTTT.

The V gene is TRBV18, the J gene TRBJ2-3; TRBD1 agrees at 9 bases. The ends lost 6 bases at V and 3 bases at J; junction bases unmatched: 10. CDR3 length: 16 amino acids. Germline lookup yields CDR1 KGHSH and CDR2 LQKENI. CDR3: CASSPGTGKGTDTQYF. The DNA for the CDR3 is TGTGCCAGCTCCCCGGGGACAGGGAAGGGTACAGATACGCAGTATTTT.

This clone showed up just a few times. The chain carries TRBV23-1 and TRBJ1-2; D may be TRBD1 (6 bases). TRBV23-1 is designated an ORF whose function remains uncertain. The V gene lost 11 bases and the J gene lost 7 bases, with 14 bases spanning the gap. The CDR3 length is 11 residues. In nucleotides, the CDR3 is TGCGCCCCTCGGGACATTTTTGGCTACACCTTC. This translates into CAPRDIFGYTF.

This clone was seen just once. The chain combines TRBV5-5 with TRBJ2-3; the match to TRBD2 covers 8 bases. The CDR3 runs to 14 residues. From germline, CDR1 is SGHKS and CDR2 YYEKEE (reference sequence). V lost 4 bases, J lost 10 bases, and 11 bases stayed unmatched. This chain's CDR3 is CASSRTSGKLAQYF. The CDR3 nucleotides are TGTGCCAGCAGCCGAACTAGCGGCAAACTGGCGCAGTATTTT.

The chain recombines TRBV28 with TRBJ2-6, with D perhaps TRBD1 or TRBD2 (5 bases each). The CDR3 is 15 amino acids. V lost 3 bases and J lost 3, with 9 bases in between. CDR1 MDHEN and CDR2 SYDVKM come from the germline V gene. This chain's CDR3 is CASSFPGLGANVLTF. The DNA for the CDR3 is TGTGCCAGCAGTTTTCCGGGGCTTGGGGCCAACGTCCTGACTTTC.

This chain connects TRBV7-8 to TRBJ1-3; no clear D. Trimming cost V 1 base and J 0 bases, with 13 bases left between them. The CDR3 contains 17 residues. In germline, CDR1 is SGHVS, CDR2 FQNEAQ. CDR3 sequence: CASSLGGGPSSGNTIYF. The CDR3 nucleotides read TGTGCCAGCAGCTTAGGAGGCGGGCCGAGCTCTGGAAACACCATATATTTT.

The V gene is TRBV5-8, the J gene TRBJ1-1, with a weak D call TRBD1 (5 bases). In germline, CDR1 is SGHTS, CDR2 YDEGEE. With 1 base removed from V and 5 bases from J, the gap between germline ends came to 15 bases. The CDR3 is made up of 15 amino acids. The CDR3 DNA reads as TGTGCCAGCAGCTTGATGGGGATCGGGGGAACTGAAGCTTTCTTT. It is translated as CASSLMGIGGTEAFF.

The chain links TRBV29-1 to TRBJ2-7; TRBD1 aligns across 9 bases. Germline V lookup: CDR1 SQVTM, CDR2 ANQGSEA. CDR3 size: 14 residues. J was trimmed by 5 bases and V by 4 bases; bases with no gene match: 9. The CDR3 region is CSVGPGQGINEQYF. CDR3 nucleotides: TGCAGCGTTGGGCCGGGACAGGGTATTAACGAGCAGTACTTC.

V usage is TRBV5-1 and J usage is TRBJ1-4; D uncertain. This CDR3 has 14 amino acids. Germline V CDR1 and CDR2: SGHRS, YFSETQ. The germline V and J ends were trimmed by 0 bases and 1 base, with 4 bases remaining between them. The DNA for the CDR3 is TGCGCCAGCAGCTTGGGGAGAACTAATGAAAAACTGTTTTTT. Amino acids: CASSLGRTNEKLFF. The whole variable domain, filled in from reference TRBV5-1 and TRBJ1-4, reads KAGVTQTPRYLIKTRGQQVTLSCSPISGHRSVSWYQQTPGQGLQFLFEYFSETQRNKGNFPGRFSGRQFSNSRSEMNVSTLELGDSALYLCASSLGRTNEKLFFGSGTQLSVL.

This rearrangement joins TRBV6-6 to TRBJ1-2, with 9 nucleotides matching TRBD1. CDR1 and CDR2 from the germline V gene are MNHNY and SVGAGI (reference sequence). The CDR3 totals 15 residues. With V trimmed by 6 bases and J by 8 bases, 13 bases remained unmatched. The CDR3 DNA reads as TGTGCCAGCAGCCGCCTGGGACAGGGATCCGGAGGCTACACCTTC. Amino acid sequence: CASSRLGQGSGGYTF.

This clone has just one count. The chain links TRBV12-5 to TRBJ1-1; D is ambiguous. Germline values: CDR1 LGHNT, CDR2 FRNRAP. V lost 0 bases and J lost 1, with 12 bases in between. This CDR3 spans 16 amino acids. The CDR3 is CASGLVISGRNTEAFF. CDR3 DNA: TGTGCTAGTGGTTTGGTAATCTCGGGCCGGAACACTGAAGCTTTCTTT.

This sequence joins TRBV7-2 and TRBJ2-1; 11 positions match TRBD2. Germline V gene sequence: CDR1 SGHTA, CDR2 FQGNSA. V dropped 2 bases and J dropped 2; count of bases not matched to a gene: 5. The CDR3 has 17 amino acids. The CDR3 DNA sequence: TGTGCCAGCAGCTTACGGGGACTAGCGGCCACCTACAATGAGCAGTTCTTC. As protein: CASSLRGLAATYNEQFF.

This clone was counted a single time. Here the CDR3 DNA reads TGTGCCAGCAGCGGTATGTCGTCTACCCAGTACTTC. Its translation: CASSGMSSTQYF. The chain employs TRBV5-8 and TRBJ2-5; D gene unclear. This CDR3 contains 12 residues. Deletions cut 4 bases from V and 8 bases from J, with 12 bases between. Germline V gives CDR1 SGHTS, CDR2 YDEGEE.

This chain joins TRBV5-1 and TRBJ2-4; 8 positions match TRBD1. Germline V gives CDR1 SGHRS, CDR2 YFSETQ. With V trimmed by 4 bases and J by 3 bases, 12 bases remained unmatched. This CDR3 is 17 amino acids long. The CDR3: CASSPWTGSGGKNIQYF. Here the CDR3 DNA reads TGCGCCAGCAGCCCATGGACAGGGTCAGGAGGCAAAAACATTCAGTACTTC.

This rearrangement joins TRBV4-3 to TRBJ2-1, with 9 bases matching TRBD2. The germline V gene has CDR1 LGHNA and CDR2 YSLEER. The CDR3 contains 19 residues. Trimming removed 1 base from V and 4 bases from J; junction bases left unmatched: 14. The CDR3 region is CASSQGRRTSARPYNEQFF. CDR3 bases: TGCGCCAGCAGCCAAGGGAGGCGGACTAGCGCCCGTCCGTACAATGAGCAGTTCTTC.

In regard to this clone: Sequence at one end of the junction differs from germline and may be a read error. CDR3 coding DNA: TGTGCCAGCAGCCTAGCTGGGCTAATTGGCTACACCTTC. This codes for CASSLAGLIGYTF. The V call is TRBV7-8, the J call TRBJ1-2; D is ambiguous. CDR3 length: 13 amino acids. Germline V lookup: CDR1 SGHVS, CDR2 FQNEAQ.

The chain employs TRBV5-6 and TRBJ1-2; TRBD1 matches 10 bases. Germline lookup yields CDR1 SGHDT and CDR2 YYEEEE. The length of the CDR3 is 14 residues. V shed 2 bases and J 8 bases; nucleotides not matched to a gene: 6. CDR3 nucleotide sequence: TGTGCCAGCAGCTTCCTACGGACAGGGGGAGGCTACACCTTC. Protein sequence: CASSFLRTGGGYTF.

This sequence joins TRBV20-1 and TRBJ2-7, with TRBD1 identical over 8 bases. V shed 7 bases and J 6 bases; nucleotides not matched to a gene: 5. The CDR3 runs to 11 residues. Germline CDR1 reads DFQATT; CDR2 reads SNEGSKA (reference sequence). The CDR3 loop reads CSGRTGFEQYF. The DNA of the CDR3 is TGCAGTGGACGGACAGGGTTCGAGCAGTACTTC.

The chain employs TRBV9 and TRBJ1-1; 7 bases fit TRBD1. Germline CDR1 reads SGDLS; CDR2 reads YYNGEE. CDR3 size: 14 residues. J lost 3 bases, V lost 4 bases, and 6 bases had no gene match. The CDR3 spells CASSLTGDDTEAFF. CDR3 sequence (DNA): TGTGCCAGCAGCCTCACAGGGGATGACACTGAAGCTTTCTTT.

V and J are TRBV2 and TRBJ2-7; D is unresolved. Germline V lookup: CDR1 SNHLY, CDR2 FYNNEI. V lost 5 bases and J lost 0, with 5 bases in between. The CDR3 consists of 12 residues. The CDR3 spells CASSRSSYEQYF. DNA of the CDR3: TGTGCCAGCAGTAGGAGCTCCTACGAGCAGTACTTC.

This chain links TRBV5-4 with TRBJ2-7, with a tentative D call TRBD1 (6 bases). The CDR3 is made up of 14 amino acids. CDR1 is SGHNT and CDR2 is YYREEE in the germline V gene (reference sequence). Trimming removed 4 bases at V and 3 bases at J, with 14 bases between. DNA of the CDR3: TGTGCCAGCAGCATAGGACAGAATAGCTACGAGCAGTACTTC. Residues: CASSIGQNSYEQYF.

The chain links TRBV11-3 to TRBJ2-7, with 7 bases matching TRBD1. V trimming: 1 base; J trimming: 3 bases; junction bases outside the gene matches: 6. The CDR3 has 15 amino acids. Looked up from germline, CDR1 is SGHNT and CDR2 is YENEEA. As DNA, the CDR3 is TGTGCCAGCAGCTTAGGAGGGACAGTCCGCTACGAGCAGTACTTC. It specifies CASSLGGTVRYEQYF.

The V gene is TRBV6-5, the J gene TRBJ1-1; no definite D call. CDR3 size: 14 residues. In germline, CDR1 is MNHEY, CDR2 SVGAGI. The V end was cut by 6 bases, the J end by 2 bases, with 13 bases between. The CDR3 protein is CASSRDGVNTEAFF. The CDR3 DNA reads TGTGCCAGCAGCCGAGACGGGGTAAACACTGAAGCTTTCTTT.